What follows is one T cell receptor (beta chain) and its context. Original methodology: For nucleated cells, counts were estimated from reference gene primer amplification. Some clones are missing from TCRdb's copy, which holds only in-frame ones; the method was immunoSEQ multiplex PCR. The DNA gave D and trimming, while V, J and clone size come from that table. The table has 95,000 to 110,000 clones, 87% seen once; the top ten hold approximately 3.1%. The junction had 5 bases not matched to a gene; V was cut back by 5 bases and J by 1 base. This CDR3 is built from 15 residues. From germline, CDR1 is SGHNT and CDR2 YYREEE (reference sequence). The data derive from a study of blood T cell repertoires in COVID-19. At the level of the study: Acute-phase and convalescent COVID-19 samples originated in the United States, Italy and Spain. PBMCs, B-cell-depleted T cells, or T cells provided the cDNA or gDNA that made up the material.

The chain combines TRBV5-4 with TRBJ1-1, with TRBD1 identical over 10 bases. This receptor was identified in a man over 45 in a cohort sampled during active COVID-19. Sequencing was carried out using peripheral blood. Written as DNA, the CDR3 is TGTGCCAGCAGGACAGGGGGCGCGGGGAACACTGAAGCTTTCTTT. Its translation: CASRTGGAGNTEAFF.